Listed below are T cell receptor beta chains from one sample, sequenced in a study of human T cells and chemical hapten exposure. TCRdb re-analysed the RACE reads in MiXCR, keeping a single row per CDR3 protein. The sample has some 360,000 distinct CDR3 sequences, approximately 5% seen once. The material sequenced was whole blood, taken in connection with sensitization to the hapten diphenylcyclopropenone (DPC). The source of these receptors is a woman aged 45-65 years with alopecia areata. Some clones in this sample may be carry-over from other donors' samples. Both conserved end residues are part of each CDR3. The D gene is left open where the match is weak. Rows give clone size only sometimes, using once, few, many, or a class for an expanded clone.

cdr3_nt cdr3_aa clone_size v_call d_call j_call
TGTGCCAGCAGCCTTTCGGCCCTCTCCGTTTCACCCCTCCACTTT CASSLSALSVSPLHF NA TRBV7-9 NA TRBJ1-6
TGTGCCAGCAGCCAATCTAGGTGGCAGTACTTC CASSQSRWQYF many TRBV3-1 NA TRBJ2-7
TGTGCCACCAGTGACTTCAGCACAGATACGCAGTATTTT CATSDFSTDTQYF many TRBV24-1 NA TRBJ2-3
TGTGCCAGCAGCCCTATTTTCAATGAGCAGTTCTTC CASSPIFNEQFF many TRBV7-2 NA TRBJ2-1
TGCAGTGCTGTCCCCCGGGACCACGCCCGATTTGAGCAGTTCTTC CSAVPRDHARFEQFF many TRBV20-1 NA TRBJ2-1
TGTGCCAGCCCCCCCGAGGGAGGGGGCGGCACTGAAGCTTTCTTT CASPPEGGGGTEAFF NA TRBV6-6 TRBD1 TRBJ1-1
TGTGCCAGCAGGGGGACCCGTACTATATACGAGCAGTACTTC CASRGTRTIYEQYF many TRBV28 NA TRBJ2-7
TGTGCCAGCAGTAACCCGGCCCTCTACGGCCACGAGCAGTACTTC CASSNPALYGHEQYF many TRBV27 NA TRBJ2-7
TGCGCCGGTCTGACTAGCGGGAGTGAAGAGACCCAGTACTTC CAGLTSGSEETQYF many TRBV10-1 TRBD2 TRBJ2-5
TGTGCCAGCAGCCGGGGGCGTTACGAGCAGTACTTC CASSRGRYEQYF NA TRBV6-6 NA TRBJ2-7
TGTGCCAGCAGCGTTGACCCCAGCGGGGGTGTCCAAGAGACCCAGTACTTC CASSVDPSGGVQETQYF many TRBV9 TRBD2 TRBJ2-5
TGTGCCAGCAGCTCAAACATCAAGGGGCACGAGCAGTACTTC CASSSNIKGHEQYF few TRBV7-9 NA TRBJ2-7
TGTGCCAGCAGCTCCCCGCGGGCGGGCACAGATACGCAGTATTTT CASSSPRAGTDTQYF many TRBV4-2 NA TRBJ2-3
TGTGCCAGCAGTTACTACGGGACAGGGAGCGGAAACACCATATATTTT CASSYYGTGSGNTIYF few TRBV6-6 TRBD1 TRBJ1-3
TGTGCCAGCAGTCCGGAGAGACTAGCGGGGGCCATTAGCTCCTACAATGAGCAGTTCTTC CASSPERLAGAISSYNEQFF NA TRBV12-3/TRBV12-4 TRBD2 TRBJ2-1
TGTGCCAGCAGTGAAGGAGGGGACTATTTCATTGAAGCTTTCTTT CASSEGGDYFIEAFF many TRBV2 NA TRBJ1-1
TGCGCCAGCAGCCAACGACAGGGAATGAACACTGAAGCTTTCTTT CASSQRQGMNTEAFF few TRBV4-1 TRBD1 TRBJ1-1
TGTGCCAGCAGCTTAGTCAAAGGTGCCGGGTACGAGCAGTACTTC CASSLVKGAGYEQYF NA TRBV13 NA TRBJ2-7
TGTGCCAGCAGCTCCTATAGCGGGAGGGACAGAGATTCGCAGTATTTT CASSSYSGRDRDSQYF NA TRBV5-4 TRBD2 TRBJ2-3
TGTGCCAGCAGTTTGACTAGCGCCTCGTCTATAGCGCAGTATTTT CASSLTSASSIAQYF many TRBV12-3/TRBV12-4 TRBD2 TRBJ2-3
TGTGCCAGCAGTTACCCGGCCAACGGGGCCCAAGAGACCCAGTACTTC CASSYPANGAQETQYF NA TRBV6-2/TRBV6-3 NA TRBJ2-5
TGTGCCAGCAGTTACAGGGTCGGGGGTGAAGCTTTCTTT CASSYRVGGEAFF NA TRBV6-2/TRBV6-3 NA TRBJ1-1
TGCGCCAGCAGCCAACTTACTGGGGACACCGGGGAGCTGTTTTTT CASSQLTGDTGELFF few TRBV4-3 NA TRBJ2-2
TGTGCCAGCAGTTTACCAAGCGGGGGAACTGAAGCTTTCTTT CASSLPSGGTEAFF once TRBV28 NA TRBJ1-1
TGCAGTGCTAGGGCCACAGTCGCAGATACGCAGTATTTT CSARATVADTQYF few TRBV20-1 NA TRBJ2-3
TGTGCCAGTGCCAAGGACAGGGGGCATGAAAAACTGTTTTTT CASAKDRGHEKLFF many TRBV6-1 TRBD1 TRBJ1-4
TGTGCCAGCAGTGAAAAAGGATCCTCTGGGGCCAACGTCCTGACTTTC CASSEKGSSGANVLTF many TRBV2 NA TRBJ2-6
TGTGCCAGCAGCTCACAGGGCATCAATCAGCCCCAGCATTTT CASSSQGINQPQHF NA TRBV7-9 NA TRBJ1-5
TGCGCCAGCAGCCGGGAACAGGTGCTTGGTGGGGAGCTGTTTTTT CASSREQVLGGELFF many TRBV4-1 NA TRBJ2-2
TGCAGCGCCCAAGGGGAGGTCTACGAGCAGTACTTC CSAQGEVYEQYF many TRBV29-1 NA TRBJ2-7
TGCAGCGCCGCTGCAGCTGCCAACACCGGGGAGCTGTTTTTT CSAAAAANTGELFF many TRBV29-1 NA TRBJ2-2
TGTGCCAGCAGCATGACAGGCTACACTGAAGCTTTCTTT CASSMTGYTEAFF many TRBV5-5 NA TRBJ1-1
TGCGCCAGCAGTCTGGGGACTAGCGGAAACAATGAGCAGTTCTTC CASSLGTSGNNEQFF many TRBV5-1 TRBD2 TRBJ2-1
TGCAGCGTTGAAGATGCAGGGCGCGGCTACACCTTC CSVEDAGRGYTF many TRBV29-1 NA TRBJ1-2
TGTGCCAGCAGTTTCTTAGGGGGCATCGATGGCTACACCTTC CASSFLGGIDGYTF few TRBV27 TRBD1 TRBJ1-2
TGTGCCAGCAGCCAAGACACCCTTAGCAATCAGCCCCAGCATTTT CASSQDTLSNQPQHF many TRBV3-1 NA TRBJ1-5
TGTGCTAGTGGTTTGGTACTGAGGGGTGAAGCTTTCTTT CASGLVLRGEAFF many TRBV12-5 NA TRBJ1-1
TGCGCCAGCAGCTTGGATCCGGGGGGCCGCGGAGACTATGGCTACACCTTC CASSLDPGGRGDYGYTF NA TRBV5-1 NA TRBJ1-2
TGCGCCAGCAGCCGCAACACTGTGAACACTGAAGCTTTCTTT CASSRNTVNTEAFF many TRBV5-1 NA TRBJ1-1
TGTGCCAGCAGTTCCGAGGACGGAATGAACACTGAAGCTTTCTTT CASSSEDGMNTEAFF many TRBV6-2/TRBV6-3 NA TRBJ1-1
TGTGCCAGCAGCGTCCTCTTAACAGGGTCGCAGTATTTT CASSVLLTGSQYF NA TRBV6-5 NA TRBJ2-3
TGTGCCAGCAGCTTACCTAGCTCCTTCTCCTACAATGAGCAGTTCTTC CASSLPSSFSYNEQFF NA TRBV21-1 NA TRBJ2-1
TGCGCCAGCAGCCAAGAGGCGGATAACAACGTCCTGACTTTC CASSQEADNNVLTF NA TRBV4-3 NA TRBJ2-6
TGCGCCAGCAGCATCGGGACTGCAGACGAGCAGTACTTC CASSIGTADEQYF NA TRBV5-1 NA TRBJ2-7
TGCAGTGCTCGCACAGGGAGCACCGGGGAGCTGTTTTTT CSARTGSTGELFF many TRBV20-1 NA TRBJ2-2
TGTGCCAGCAGCTCCTCGGGGCATACCTACAATGAGCAGTTCTTC CASSSSGHTYNEQFF few TRBV7-2 NA TRBJ2-1
TGTGCCAGCAGCTTTTCTAGCGGGGGGGCGGCAGATACGCAGTATTTT CASSFSSGGAADTQYF many TRBV13 TRBD2 TRBJ2-3
TGTGCCAGCAGCTCCGGACGGACCTATGGCTACACCTTC CASSSGRTYGYTF many TRBV12-3/TRBV12-4 NA TRBJ1-2
TGCGCCAGCAGCCAAGATAGAGGGCTGGGTACTGAAGCTTTCTTT CASSQDRGLGTEAFF few TRBV4-1 NA TRBJ1-1